This T cell receptor beta chain was identified in a study of spatial heterogeneity in lung cancer. TCRdb independently ran MiXCR on the 5' RACE reads; one entry per CDR3 protein. The top ten clones hold approximately 25% of a sample with 4,000 or so distinct CDR3 sequences, around 21% of them seen once. V lost 3 bases and J lost 0, with 3 bases in between. The length of the CDR3 is 12 residues. Germline CDR1 is SGDLS and CDR2 is YYNGEE. Stated time point: sample taken at primary tumor resection. Unsorted whole RNA from tumor, nontumor lung or frozen PBMC underwent sequencing. Relative to its sample, this clonotype is medium-sized. This beta chain is an unintended read in a library built for alpha chains; its size means little.

J is TRBJ1-2 and V is TRBV9; D is uncertain. This specimen consisted of normal lung tissue next to the tumor, obtained at surgery. This clonotype was obtained from a female donor with early-stage non-small cell lung cancer. DNA of the CDR3: TGTGCCAGCAGCGCTACTAACTATGGCTACACCTTC. Translated, it gives CASSATNYGYTF.